This T cell receptor beta chain was documented in a study of CXCR3-negative and CXCR3-positive naive CD8 T cells. UMI-labeled 5' RACE yielded the TRB cDNA libraries. TCRdb processed the 5' RACE reads again and assigns one entry to each CDR3 protein, with no DNA. This sample's table has around 110,000 distinct CDR3 sequences. As regards this clonotype: No antigen is known for it.

General study findings and limits: The TRBV-TRBJ usage of naive CXCR3-negative and CXCR3-positive cells was similar, but that of memory cells differed. Hydrophobicity was higher for TRB CDR3s found in CXCR3-positive naive cells than in CXCR3-negative naive cells.

In germline, CDR1 is MNHEY, CDR2 SVGEGT. The length of the CDR3 is 16 residues. This sequence joins TRBV6-2 or TRBV6-3 and TRBJ2-1; the D call from TCRdb, TRBD2, cannot be confirmed without DNA. Sequenced material: naive CXCR3+ CD8+ T cells from blood. Sample subset: CD45RO-CCR7+CD27+CD95- naive CD8+ T cells expressing CXCR3 (TNR3+). The clonotype originates from a human donor in good health. Some clones in this sample may be carry-over from other donors' samples. Here the CDR3 reads CASSYSGSLPVDEQFF.